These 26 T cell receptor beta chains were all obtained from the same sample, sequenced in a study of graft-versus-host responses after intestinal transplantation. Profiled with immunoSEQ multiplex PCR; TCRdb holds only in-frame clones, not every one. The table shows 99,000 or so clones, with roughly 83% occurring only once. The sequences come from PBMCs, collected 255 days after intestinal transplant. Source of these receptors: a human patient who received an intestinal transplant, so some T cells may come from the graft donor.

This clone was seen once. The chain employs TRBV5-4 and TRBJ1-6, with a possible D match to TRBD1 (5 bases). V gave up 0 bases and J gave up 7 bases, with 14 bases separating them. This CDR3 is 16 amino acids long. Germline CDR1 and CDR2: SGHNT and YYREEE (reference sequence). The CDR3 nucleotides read TGTGCCAGCAGCTTGGCCGCAGGGAATAAGAATTCACCCCTCCACTTT. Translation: CASSLAAGNKNSPLHF.

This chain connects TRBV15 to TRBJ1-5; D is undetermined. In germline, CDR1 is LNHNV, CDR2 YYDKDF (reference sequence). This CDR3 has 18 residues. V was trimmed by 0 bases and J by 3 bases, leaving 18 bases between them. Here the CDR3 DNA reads TGTGCCACCAGCAGAGATGGGGAGGAACAGAACTACAATCAGCCCCAGCATTTT. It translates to CATSRDGEEQNYNQPQHF. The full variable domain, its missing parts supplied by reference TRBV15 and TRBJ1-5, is DAMVIQNPRYQVTQFGKPVTLSCSQTLNHNVMYWYQQKSSQAPKLLFHYYDKDFNNEADTPDNFQSRRPNTSFCFLDIRSPGLGDTAMYLCATSRDGEEQNYNQPQHFGDGTRLSIL.

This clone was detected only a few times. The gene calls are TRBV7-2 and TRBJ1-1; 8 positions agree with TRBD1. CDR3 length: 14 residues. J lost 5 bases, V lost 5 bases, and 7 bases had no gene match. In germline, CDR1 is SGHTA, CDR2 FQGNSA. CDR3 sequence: CASSAGQGFTEAFF. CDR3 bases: TGTGCCAGCAGCGCCGGACAGGGATTTACTGAAGCTTTCTTT.

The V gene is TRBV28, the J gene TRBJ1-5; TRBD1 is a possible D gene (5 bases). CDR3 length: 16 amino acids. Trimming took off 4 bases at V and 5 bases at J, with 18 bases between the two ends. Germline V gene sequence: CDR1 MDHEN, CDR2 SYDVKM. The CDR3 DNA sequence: TGTGCCAGCAGTTCATGGGAGGGCGGGGGACATCAGCCCCAGCATTTT. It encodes CASSSWEGGGHQPQHF.

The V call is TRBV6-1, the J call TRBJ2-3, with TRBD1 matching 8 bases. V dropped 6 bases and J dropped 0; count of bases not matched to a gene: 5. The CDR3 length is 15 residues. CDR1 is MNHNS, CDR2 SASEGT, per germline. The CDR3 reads CASSGQGRSTDTQYF. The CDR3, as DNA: TGTGCCAGCAGCGGACAGGGTCGGAGCACAGATACGCAGTATTTT.

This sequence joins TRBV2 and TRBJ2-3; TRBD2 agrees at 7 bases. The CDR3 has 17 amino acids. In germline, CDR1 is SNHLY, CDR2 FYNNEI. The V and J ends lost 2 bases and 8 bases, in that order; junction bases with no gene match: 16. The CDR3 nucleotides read TGTGCCAGCAGTGAAATCTTTAGCGGACCTCCGGGAGGTACGCAGTATTTT. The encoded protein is CASSEIFSGPPGGTQYF.

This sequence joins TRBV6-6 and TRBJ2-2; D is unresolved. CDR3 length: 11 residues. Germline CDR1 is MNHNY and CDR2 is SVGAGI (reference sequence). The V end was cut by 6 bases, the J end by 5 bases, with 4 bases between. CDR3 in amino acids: CASSWTGELFF. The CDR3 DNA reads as TGTGCCAGCAGCTGGACCGGGGAGCTGTTTTTT.

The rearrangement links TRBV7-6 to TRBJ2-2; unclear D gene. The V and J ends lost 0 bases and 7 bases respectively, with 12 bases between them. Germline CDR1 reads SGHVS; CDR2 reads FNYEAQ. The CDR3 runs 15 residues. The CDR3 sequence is CASSLALRSDGELFF. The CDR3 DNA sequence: TGTGCCAGCAGCTTAGCGCTACGGTCCGACGGGGAGCTGTTTTTT.

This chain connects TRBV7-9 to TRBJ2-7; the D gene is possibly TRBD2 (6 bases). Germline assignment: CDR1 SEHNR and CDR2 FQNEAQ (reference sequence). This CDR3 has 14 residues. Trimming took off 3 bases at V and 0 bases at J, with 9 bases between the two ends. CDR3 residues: CASSLPGLSYEQYF. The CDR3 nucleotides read TGTGCCAGCAGCTTGCCGGGACTCTCCTACGAGCAGTACTTC.

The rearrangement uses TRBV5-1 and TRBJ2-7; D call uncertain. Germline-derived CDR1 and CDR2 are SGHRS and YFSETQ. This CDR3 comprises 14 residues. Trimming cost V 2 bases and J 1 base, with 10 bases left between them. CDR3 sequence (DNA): TGCGCCAGCAGCTTACCCAGGAATTCCTACGAGCAGTACTTC. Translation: CASSLPRNSYEQYF.

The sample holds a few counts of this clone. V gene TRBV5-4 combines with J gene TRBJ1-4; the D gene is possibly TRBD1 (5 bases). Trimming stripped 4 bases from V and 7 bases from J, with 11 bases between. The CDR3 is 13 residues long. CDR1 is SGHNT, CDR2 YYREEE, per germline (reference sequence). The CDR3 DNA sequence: TGTGCCAGCAGCACGGGGACGAGTGAAAAACTGTTTTTT. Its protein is CASSTGTSEKLFF.

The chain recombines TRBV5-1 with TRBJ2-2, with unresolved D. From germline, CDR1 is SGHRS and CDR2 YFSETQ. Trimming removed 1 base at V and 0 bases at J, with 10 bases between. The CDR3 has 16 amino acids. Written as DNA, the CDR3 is TGCGCCAGCAGCTTGAGAAGCGCAGCGAACACCGGGGAGCTGTTTTTT. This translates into CASSLRSAANTGELFF.

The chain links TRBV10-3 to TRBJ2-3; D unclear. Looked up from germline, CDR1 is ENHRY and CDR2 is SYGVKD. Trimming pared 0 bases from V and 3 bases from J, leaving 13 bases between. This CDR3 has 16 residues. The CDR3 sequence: CAISESSPGATDTQYF. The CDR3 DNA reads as TGTGCCATCAGTGAGTCCAGTCCAGGCGCGACAGATACGCAGTATTTT.

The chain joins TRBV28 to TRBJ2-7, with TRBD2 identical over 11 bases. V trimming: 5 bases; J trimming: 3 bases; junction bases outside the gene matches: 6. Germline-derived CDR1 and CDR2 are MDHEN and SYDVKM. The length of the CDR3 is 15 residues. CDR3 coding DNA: TGTGCCAGCAGTGTCGGGACTAGCGGCAACTACGAGCAGTACTTC. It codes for CASSVGTSGNYEQYF.

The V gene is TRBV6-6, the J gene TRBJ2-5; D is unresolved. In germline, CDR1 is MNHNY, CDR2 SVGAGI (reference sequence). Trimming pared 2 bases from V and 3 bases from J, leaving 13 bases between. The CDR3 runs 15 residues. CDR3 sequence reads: CASSYGSWQEETQYF. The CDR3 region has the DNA TGTGCCAGCAGTTACGGGTCTTGGCAGGAAGAGACCCAGTACTTC.

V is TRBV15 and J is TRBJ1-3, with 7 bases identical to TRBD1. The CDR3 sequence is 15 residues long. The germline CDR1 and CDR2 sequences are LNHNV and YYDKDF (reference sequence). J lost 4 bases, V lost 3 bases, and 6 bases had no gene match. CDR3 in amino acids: CATSSDRARGNTIYF. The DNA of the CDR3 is TGTGCCACCAGCAGCGACAGGGCGAGGGGAAACACCATATATTTT.

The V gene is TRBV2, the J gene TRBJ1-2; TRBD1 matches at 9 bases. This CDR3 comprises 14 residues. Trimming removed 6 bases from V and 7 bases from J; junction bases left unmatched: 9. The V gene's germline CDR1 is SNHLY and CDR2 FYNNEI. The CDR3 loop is CASRRDRALSGYTF. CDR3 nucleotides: TGTGCCAGCAGGAGGGACAGGGCATTAAGTGGCTACACCTTC.

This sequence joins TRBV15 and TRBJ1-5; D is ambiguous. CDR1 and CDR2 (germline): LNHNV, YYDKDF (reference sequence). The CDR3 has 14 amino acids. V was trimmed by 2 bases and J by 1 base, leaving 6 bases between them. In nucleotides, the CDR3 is TGTGCCACCAGCAGAACGGGCAGCAATCAGCCCCAGCATTTT. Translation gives CATSRTGSNQPQHF.

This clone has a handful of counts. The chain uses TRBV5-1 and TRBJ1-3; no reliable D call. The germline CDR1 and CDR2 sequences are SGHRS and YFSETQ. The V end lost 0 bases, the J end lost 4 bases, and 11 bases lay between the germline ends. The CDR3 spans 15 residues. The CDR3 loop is CASSLGSDRGNTIYF. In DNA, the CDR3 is TGCGCCAGCAGCTTGGGGAGTGATCGCGGAAACACCATATATTTT. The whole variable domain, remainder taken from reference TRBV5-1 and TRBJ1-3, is KAGVTQTPRYLIKTRGQQVTLSCSPISGHRSVSWYQQTPGQGLQFLFEYFSETQRNKGNFPGRFSGRQFSNSRSEMNVSTLELGDSALYLCASSLGSDRGNTIYFGEGSWLTVV.

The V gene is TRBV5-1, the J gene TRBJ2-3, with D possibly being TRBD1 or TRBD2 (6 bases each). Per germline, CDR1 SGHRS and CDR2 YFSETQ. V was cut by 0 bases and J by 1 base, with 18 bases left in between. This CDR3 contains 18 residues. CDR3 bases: TGCGCCAGCAGCTTGGGCCTCTCCGGGGGCCGACGCACAGATACGCAGTATTTT. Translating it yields CASSLGLSGGRRTDTQYF.

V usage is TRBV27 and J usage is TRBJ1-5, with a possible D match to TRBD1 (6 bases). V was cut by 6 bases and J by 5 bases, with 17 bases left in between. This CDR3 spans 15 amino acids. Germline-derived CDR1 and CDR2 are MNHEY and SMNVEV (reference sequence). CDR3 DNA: TGTGCCAGCAGCCTCGAAGGACAGCGGCATCAGCCCCAGCATTTT. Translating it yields CASSLEGQRHQPQHF.

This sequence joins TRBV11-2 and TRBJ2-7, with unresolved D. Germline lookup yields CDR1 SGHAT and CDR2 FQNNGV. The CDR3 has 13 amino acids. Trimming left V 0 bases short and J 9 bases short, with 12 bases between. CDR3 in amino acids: CASSLDYPQLQYF. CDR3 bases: TGTGCCAGCAGCTTAGATTACCCCCAGCTGCAGTACTTC.

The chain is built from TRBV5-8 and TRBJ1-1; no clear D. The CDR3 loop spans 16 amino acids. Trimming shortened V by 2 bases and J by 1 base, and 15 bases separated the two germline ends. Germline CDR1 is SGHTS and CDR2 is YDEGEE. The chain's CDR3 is CASSLQPIRWNTEAFF. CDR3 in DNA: TGTGCCAGCAGCTTACAGCCGATCCGATGGAACACTGAAGCTTTCTTT. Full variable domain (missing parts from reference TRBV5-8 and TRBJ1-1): EAGVTQSPTHLIKTRGQQATLRCSPISGHTSVYWYQQALGLGLQFLLWYDEGEERNRGNFPPRFSGRQFPNYSSELNVNALELEDSALYLCASSLQPIRWNTEAFFGQGTRLTVV.

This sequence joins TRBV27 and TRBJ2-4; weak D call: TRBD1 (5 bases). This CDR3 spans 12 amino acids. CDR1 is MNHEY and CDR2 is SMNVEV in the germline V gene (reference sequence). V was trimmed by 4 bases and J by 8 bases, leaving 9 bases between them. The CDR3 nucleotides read TGTGCCAGCAGTTCGAACAGGTACATTCAGTACTTC. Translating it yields CASSSNRYIQYF.

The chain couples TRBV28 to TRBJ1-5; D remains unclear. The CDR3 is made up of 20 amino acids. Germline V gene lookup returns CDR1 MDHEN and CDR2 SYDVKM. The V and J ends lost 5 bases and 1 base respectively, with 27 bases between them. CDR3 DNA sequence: TGTGCCAGCAGTCCCCTCAGGACGCTCCTTGGAGCCTCGAGCAATCAGCCCCAGCATTTT. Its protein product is CASSPLRTLLGASSNQPQHF.

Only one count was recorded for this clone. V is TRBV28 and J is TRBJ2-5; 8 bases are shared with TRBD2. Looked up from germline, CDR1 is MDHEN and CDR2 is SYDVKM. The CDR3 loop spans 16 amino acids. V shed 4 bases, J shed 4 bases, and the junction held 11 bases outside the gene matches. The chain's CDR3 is CASSSYSRTSRETQYF. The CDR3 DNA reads TGTGCCAGCAGTTCCTACTCTCGGACTAGCCGAGAGACCCAGTACTTC.